A selection of T cell receptor beta chains follows, all from one sample in a study of identical twins. TCRdb re-analysed the 5' RACE reads in MiXCR, keeping a single row per CDR3 protein. In the table there are about 570,000 distinct CDR3 sequences, around a tenth of which are singletons. The same data also contributed to another study, on yellow fever vaccine responses in identical twins.

Sample: PBMCs. Every receptor here comes from a woman younger than 35 in good health. CDR3s include the opening cysteine and the closing phenylalanine or tryptophan. Fields, in order: clone size, J gene, V gene, D gene, CDR3 protein, CDR3 DNA. A D gene is named only where the DNA matches it firmly. Only some rows state a clone size, as once, few, many or a class for expanded clones.

size: NA
J: TRBJ1-1
V: TRBV20-1
D: NA
CDR3: CSAHRNSREGEAFF
DNA: TGCAGTGCTCACCGAAACAGCAGGGAGGGGGAAGCTTTCTTT

size: many
J: TRBJ2-3
V: TRBV12-3/TRBV12-4
D: TRBD1
CDR3: CASSALQGARSDTQYF
DNA: TGTGCCAGCAGTGCTTTACAGGGGGCAAGGTCAGATACGCAGTATTTT

size: NA
J: TRBJ1-5
V: TRBV28
D: TRBD1
CDR3: CASSFPTGLNQPQHF
DNA: TGTGCCAGCAGTTTCCCGACAGGGCTTAATCAGCCCCAGCATTTT

size: NA
J: TRBJ2-1
V: TRBV3-1
D: NA
CDR3: CASSQEKLGNSYNEQFF
DNA: TGTGCCAGCAGCCAAGAAAAATTAGGCAACTCCTACAATGAGCAGTTCTTC

size: NA
J: TRBJ2-3
V: TRBV4-2
D: TRBD1
CDR3: CASSPPGTGGIPSTDTQYF
DNA: TGTGCCAGCAGCCCCCCCGGGACAGGGGGCATCCCTAGCACAGATACGCAGTATTTT

size: few
J: TRBJ2-7
V: TRBV6-2/TRBV6-3
D: TRBD2
CDR3: CASSTQTGLLAYEQYF
DNA: TGTGCCAGCAGTACCCAAACGGGACTACTAGCCTACGAGCAGTACTTC

size: NA
J: TRBJ2-3
V: TRBV19
D: NA
CDR3: CASDLPGSTDTQYF
DNA: TGTGCCAGTGATTTGCCGGGCAGCACAGATACGCAGTATTTT

size: many
J: TRBJ1-4
V: TRBV3-1
D: NA
CDR3: CASTPTDSANEKLFF
DNA: TGTGCCAGCACCCCGACTGACAGCGCTAATGAAAAACTGTTTTTT

size: many
J: TRBJ2-7
V: TRBV4-3
D: NA
CDR3: CASSQDSGGSTYEQYF
DNA: TGCGCCAGCAGCCAAGACTCTGGTGGTTCAACCTACGAGCAGTACTTC

size: many
J: TRBJ2-3
V: TRBV20-1
D: NA
CDR3: CSARSDRDTQYF
DNA: TGCAGTGCTAGATCCGATAGGGATACGCAGTATTTT

size: NA
J: TRBJ2-3
V: TRBV24-1
D: TRBD1
CDR3: CATSDRDRAQDTQYF
DNA: TGTGCCACCAGTGACAGGGACAGGGCTCAAGATACGCAGTATTTT

size: many
J: TRBJ1-1
V: TRBV10-3
D: NA
CDR3: CAISESRPGEAFF
DNA: TGTGCCATCAGTGAGTCCAGACCCGGTGAAGCTTTCTTT

size: few
J: TRBJ2-1
V: TRBV5-6
D: TRBD2
CDR3: CASSFASGRYNEQFF
DNA: TGTGCCAGCAGCTTTGCTAGCGGAAGGTACAATGAGCAGTTCTTC

size: many
J: TRBJ1-2
V: TRBV4-1
D: NA
CDR3: CASSRMGSPDF
DNA: TGCGCCAGCAGCCGCATGGGCAGCCCCGACTTC

size: NA
J: TRBJ2-3
V: TRBV29-1
D: NA
CDR3: CSVEDRRAHTDTQYF
DNA: TGCAGCGTTGAAGATCGCAGGGCTCACACAGATACGCAGTATTTT

size: many
J: TRBJ2-3
V: TRBV25-1
D: NA
CDR3: CASSEFEGTDTQYF
DNA: TGTGCCAGCAGTGAATTCGAGGGAACAGATACGCAGTATTTT

size: few
J: TRBJ1-1
V: TRBV6-1
D: NA
CDR3: CASSATGNTEAFF
DNA: TGTGCCAGCAGTGCAACAGGGAACACTGAAGCTTTCTTT

size: NA
J: TRBJ1-2
V: TRBV29-1
D: NA
CDR3: CSVEMQTMGNYGYTF
DNA: TGCAGCGTTGAAATGCAGACGATGGGTAACTATGGCTACACCTTC

size: few
J: TRBJ2-1
V: TRBV20-1
D: NA
CDR3: CSARDFREGYNEQFF
DNA: TGCAGTGCTAGAGATTTCAGGGAAGGGTACAATGAGCAGTTCTTC

size: many
J: TRBJ2-3
V: TRBV7-8
D: TRBD2
CDR3: CASSLVGLAGGPSPGDTQYF
DNA: TGTGCCAGCAGCTTAGTGGGACTAGCGGGGGGGCCATCTCCCGGAGATACGCAGTATTTT

size: few
J: TRBJ1-6
V: TRBV21-1
D: NA
CDR3: CASSKEDQRGGYSPLHF
DNA: TGTGCCAGCAGCAAAGAGGATCAGCGTGGGGGGTATTCACCCCTCCACTTT

size: many
J: TRBJ1-5
V: TRBV7-2
D: NA
CDR3: CASSRDGFNQPQHF
DNA: TGTGCCAGCAGCCGAGACGGATTCAATCAGCCCCAGCATTTT

size: few
J: TRBJ2-1
V: TRBV3-1
D: NA
CDR3: CASSPRTSSEQFF
DNA: TGTGCCAGCAGCCCACGGACCTCTAGTGAGCAGTTCTTC

size: NA
J: TRBJ2-7
V: TRBV6-5
D: TRBD2
CDR3: CASSYSGRLGGYYEQYF
DNA: TGTGCCAGCAGTTACTCGGGCAGGTTGGGGGGGTACTACGAGCAGTACTTC

size: many
J: TRBJ1-5
V: TRBV7-2
D: TRBD1
CDR3: CASSLTGTYQPQHF
DNA: TGTGCCAGCAGCTTGACAGGGACCTATCAGCCCCAGCATTTT

size: few
J: TRBJ1-6
V: TRBV7-2
D: TRBD1
CDR3: CASSLAGTANSPLHF
DNA: TGTGCCAGCAGCTTAGCTGGGACAGCAAATTCACCCCTCCACTTT

size: NA
J: TRBJ2-2
V: TRBV19
D: NA
CDR3: CASSILDRAGELFF
DNA: TGTGCCAGTAGTATCCTGGACCGAGCCGGGGAGCTGTTTTTT

size: NA
J: TRBJ2-5
V: TRBV11-3
D: NA
CDR3: CASSHKTGAGETQYF
DNA: TGTGCCAGCAGCCATAAGACAGGAGCCGGAGAGACCCAGTACTTC

size: few
J: TRBJ2-7
V: TRBV6-2/TRBV6-3
D: TRBD2
CDR3: CASSYQLADTYEQYF
DNA: TGTGCCAGCAGTTACCAACTAGCGGACACCTACGAGCAGTACTTC

size: many
J: TRBJ2-1
V: TRBV20-1
D: NA
CDR3: CSARDLGGATNEQFF
DNA: TGCAGTGCTAGAGATCTTGGGGGAGCAACGAATGAGCAGTTCTTC

size: few
J: TRBJ2-5
V: TRBV2
D: TRBD2
CDR3: CASSGPAGGRSQYF
DNA: TGTGCCAGCAGTGGCCCAGCGGGGGGACGCTCCCAGTACTTC

size: many
J: TRBJ2-1
V: TRBV18
D: NA
CDR3: CASSTQVNEQFF
DNA: TGTGCCAGCTCAACACAGGTTAATGAGCAGTTCTTC

size: many
J: TRBJ2-7
V: TRBV10-3
D: NA
CDR3: CAISESGAGAPYEQYF
DNA: TGTGCCATCAGTGAGTCGGGAGCAGGGGCGCCCTACGAGCAGTACTTC

size: NA
J: TRBJ1-1
V: TRBV15
D: TRBD1
CDR3: CATSRPRTGTVPNTEAFF
DNA: TGTGCCACCAGCAGACCCCGGACAGGCACAGTTCCGAACACTGAAGCTTTCTTT

size: NA
J: TRBJ2-3
V: TRBV6-1
D: NA
CDR3: CASEARLADTQYF
DNA: TGTGCCAGCGAAGCCCGTCTGGCAGATACGCAGTATTTT

size: few
J: TRBJ2-1
V: TRBV20-1
D: TRBD2
CDR3: CSAIYSGTRSYNEQFF
DNA: TGCAGTGCTATCTATAGCGGGACACGTTCCTACAATGAGCAGTTCTTC

size: many
J: TRBJ2-2
V: TRBV3-1
D: NA
CDR3: CASSRGQPDTGELFF
DNA: TGTGCCAGCAGCCGTGGACAGCCTGACACCGGGGAGCTGTTTTTT

size: many
J: TRBJ2-1
V: TRBV6-1
D: NA
CDR3: CASSATRVSYNEQFF
DNA: TGTGCCAGCAGTGCGACTAGAGTATCCTACAATGAGCAGTTCTTC

size: few
J: TRBJ1-5
V: TRBV7-9
D: NA
CDR3: CASADSNQPQHF
DNA: TGTGCCAGCGCGGATAGCAATCAGCCCCAGCATTTT

size: many
J: TRBJ2-7
V: TRBV7-8
D: NA
CDR3: CASSSIGDEQYF
DNA: TGTGCCAGCAGCTCTATCGGCGACGAGCAGTACTTC

size: many
J: TRBJ2-1
V: TRBV5-1
D: NA
CDR3: CASSLKLGEQFF
DNA: TGCGCCAGCAGCTTGAAGTTGGGGGAGCAGTTCTTC

size: many
J: TRBJ2-7
V: TRBV28
D: NA
CDR3: CASSLSGPGYEQYF
DNA: TGTGCCAGCAGTTTATCCGGCCCCGGTTACGAGCAGTACTTC

size: NA
J: TRBJ2-7
V: TRBV2
D: TRBD1
CDR3: CASFGQVDSYEQYF
DNA: TGTGCCAGCTTCGGACAGGTAGACTCCTACGAGCAGTACTTC

size: few
J: TRBJ2-7
V: TRBV7-8
D: TRBD2
CDR3: CASSLDRGGSEQYF
DNA: TGTGCCAGCAGCTTAGATCGGGGGGGGTCCGAGCAGTACTTC